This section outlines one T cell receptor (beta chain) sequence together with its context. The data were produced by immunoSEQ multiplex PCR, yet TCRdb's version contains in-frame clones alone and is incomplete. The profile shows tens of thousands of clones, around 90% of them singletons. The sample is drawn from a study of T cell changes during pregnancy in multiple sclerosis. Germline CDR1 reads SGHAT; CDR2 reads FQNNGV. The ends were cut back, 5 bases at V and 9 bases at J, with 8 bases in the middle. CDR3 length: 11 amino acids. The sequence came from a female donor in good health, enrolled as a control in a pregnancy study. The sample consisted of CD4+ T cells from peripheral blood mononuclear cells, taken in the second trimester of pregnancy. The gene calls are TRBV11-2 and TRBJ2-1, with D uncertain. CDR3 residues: CASSQTGEQFF. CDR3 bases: TGTGCCAGCAGCCAAACTGGTGAGCAGTTCTTC.